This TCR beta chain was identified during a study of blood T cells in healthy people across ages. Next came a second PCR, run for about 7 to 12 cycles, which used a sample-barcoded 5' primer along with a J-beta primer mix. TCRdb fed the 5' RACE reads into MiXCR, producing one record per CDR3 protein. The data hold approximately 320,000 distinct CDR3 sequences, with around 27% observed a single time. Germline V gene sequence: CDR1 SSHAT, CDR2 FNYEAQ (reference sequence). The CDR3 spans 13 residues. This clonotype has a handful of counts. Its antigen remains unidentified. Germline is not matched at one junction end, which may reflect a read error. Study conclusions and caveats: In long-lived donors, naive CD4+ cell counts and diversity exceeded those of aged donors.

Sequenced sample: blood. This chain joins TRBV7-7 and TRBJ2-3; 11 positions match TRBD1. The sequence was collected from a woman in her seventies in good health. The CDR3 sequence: CASSPGQGATQYF. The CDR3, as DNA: TGTGCTAGCAGCCCCGGACAGGGGGCAACGCAGTATTTT. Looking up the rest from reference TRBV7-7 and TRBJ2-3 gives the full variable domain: GAGVSQSPRYKVTKRGQDVTLRCDPISSHATLYWYQQALGQGPEFLTYFNYEAQPDKSGLPSDRFSAERPEGSISTLTIQRTEQRDSAMYRCASSPGQGATQYFGPGTRLTVL.